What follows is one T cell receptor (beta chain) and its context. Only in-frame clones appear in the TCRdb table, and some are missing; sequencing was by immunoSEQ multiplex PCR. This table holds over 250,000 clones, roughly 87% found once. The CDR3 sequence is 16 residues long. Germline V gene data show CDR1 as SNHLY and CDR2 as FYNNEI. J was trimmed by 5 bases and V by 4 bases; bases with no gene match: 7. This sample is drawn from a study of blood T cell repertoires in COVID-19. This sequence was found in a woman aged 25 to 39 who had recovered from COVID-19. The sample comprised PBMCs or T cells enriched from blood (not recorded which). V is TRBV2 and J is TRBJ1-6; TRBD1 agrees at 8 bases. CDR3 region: CASSGSRGLHNSPLHF. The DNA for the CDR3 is TGTGCCAGCAGTGGGTCCAGGGGGCTACATAATTCACCCCTCCACTTT.